The 21 T cell receptor beta chains given below trace back to one sample, sequenced in a study of cytomegalovirus exposure and HLA in healthy donors. Primers for the PCR totalled 60 Vbeta and 13 Jbeta. Sequenced by immunoSEQ multiplex PCR; TCRdb stores in-frame clones only, minus some. Its clone listing holds 150,000 to 200,000 clones. The sequenced material came from PBMCs. The receptors stem from a woman aged 55-70 years in good health and CMV-seronegative.

The V and J genes are TRBV20-1 and TRBJ1-2; no reliable D call. The V end was cut by 6 bases, the J end by 5 bases, with 10 bases between. Germline loops: CDR1 DFQATT, CDR2 SNEGSKA (reference sequence). This CDR3 is built from 11 residues. CDR3 sequence reads: CSAKLFYGYTF. In nucleotides, the CDR3 is TGCAGTGCCAAACTGTTTTATGGCTACACCTTC.

The chain uses TRBV14 and TRBJ2-1, with TRBD2 as a possible D gene (6 bases). The germline CDR1 and CDR2 sequences are SGHDN and FVKESK. This CDR3 comprises 13 residues. V lost 2 bases, J lost 14 bases, and 16 bases lay in between. Here the CDR3 reads CASSQIRQSGEFF. The DNA of the CDR3 is TGTGCCAGCAGCCAAATCCGACAGTCGGGGGAGTTCTTC.

This chain links TRBV27 with TRBJ2-5; 8 bases are shared with TRBD1. The CDR3 has 14 amino acids. Per germline, CDR1 MNHEY and CDR2 SMNVEV (reference sequence). V trimming: 5 bases; J trimming: 5 bases; junction bases outside the gene matches: 7. CDR3: CASSPIGTGETQYF. In DNA, the CDR3 is TGTGCCAGCAGTCCCATCGGGACAGGCGAGACCCAGTACTTC.

As DNA, the CDR3 is TGTGCCAGCAGCCCCCCTAGTTTCCTTAGAGAGGAAGAGCAGTTCTTC. This translates into CASSPPSFLREEEQFF. The rearrangement links TRBV6-7 to TRBJ2-1; D gene uncertain. TRBV6-7 is sorted into the ORF group, with uncertain function. There are 16 residues in the CDR3. With 6 bases removed from V and 10 bases from J, the gap between germline ends came to 25 bases.

This chain connects TRBV5-4 to TRBJ1-1; tentatively, D is TRBD1 (5 bases). The CDR3 sequence is 13 residues long. The germline V gene has CDR1 SGHNT and CDR2 YYREEE (reference sequence). Trimming cost V 3 bases and J 6 bases, with 12 bases left between them. The CDR3 nucleotides are TGTGCCAGCAGCTCGTGGGACTTCTCTGAAGCTTTCTTT. Translation: CASSSWDFSEAFF.

The CDR3 DNA is TGTGCCAGCAGCTTGGGTGCGGCAGGGGGGCCCCTCTATGGCTACACCTTC. Protein product: CASSLGAAGGPLYGYTF. This chain uses TRBV5-4 with TRBJ1-2; the match to TRBD1 covers 7 bases. This CDR3 comprises 17 residues. Germline-derived CDR1 and CDR2 are SGHNT and YYREEE (reference sequence). With 0 bases clipped from V and 4 bases from J, the junction kept 12 bases outside the gene matches. The full variable domain, with the rest looked up from reference TRBV5-4 and TRBJ1-2, is ETGVTQSPTHLIKTRGQQVTLRCSSQSGHNTVSWYQQALGQGPQFIFQYYREEENGRGNFPPRFSGLQFPNYSSELNVNALELDDSALYLCASSLGAAGGPLYGYTFGSGTRLTVV.

The V gene is TRBV14, the J gene TRBJ2-1; 8 nucleotides line up with TRBD2. The CDR3 is made up of 16 amino acids. CDR1 and CDR2 from the germline V gene are SGHDN and FVKESK. V shed 1 base, J shed 3 bases, and the junction held 5 bases outside the gene matches. CDR3 bases: TGTGCCAGCAGCCAAGGTCTAGCGGGCTTCTACAATGAGCAGTTCTTC. It yields the protein CASSQGLAGFYNEQFF.

The rearrangement uses TRBV2 and TRBJ2-3; 8 bases align to TRBD1. CDR1 and CDR2 from the germline V gene are SNHLY and FYNNEI. V gave up 6 bases and J gave up 1 base; unmatched junction bases: 9. The CDR3 runs to 16 residues. CDR3 amino acids: CASSRGRSGGTDTQYF. The CDR3 nucleotides read TGTGCCAGCAGCAGGGGGCGGTCGGGGGGCACAGATACGCAGTATTTT.

This chain links TRBV30 with TRBJ1-3, with D unresolved. Trimming stripped 5 bases from V and 0 bases from J, with 8 bases between. From germline, CDR1 is GTSNPN and CDR2 SVGIG (reference sequence). The CDR3 runs to 13 residues. CDR3 coding DNA: TGTGCCTGGTCTAGCTACTCTGGAAACACCATATATTTT. As protein: CAWSSYSGNTIYF.

This chain links TRBV2 with TRBJ2-2, with TRBD2 identical over 7 bases. CDR3 length: 15 residues. Germline CDR1 and CDR2: SNHLY and FYNNEI. V lost 8 bases, J lost 1 base, and 7 bases stayed unmatched. CDR3 region: CASRFLAENTGELFF. The CDR3 nucleotides are TGTGCCAGCCGGTTTCTAGCGGAGAACACCGGGGAGCTGTTTTTT.

V usage is TRBV19 and J usage is TRBJ2-7; TRBD1 matches 7 bases. With 10 bases clipped from V and 3 bases from J, the junction kept 9 bases outside the gene matches. CDR1 LNHDA and CDR2 SQIVND come from the germline V gene (reference sequence). The CDR3 runs to 13 residues. In nucleotides, the CDR3 is TGTGCCACCTCTGACAGGGTCTACTACGAGCAGTACTTC. Translating gives CATSDRVYYEQYF.

The genes are TRBV5-6 and TRBJ2-3; 10 bases match TRBD2. Germline V gene lookup returns CDR1 SGHDT and CDR2 YYEEEE. Trimming cost V 0 bases and J 2 bases; bases outside gene matches: 9. This CDR3 region has 18 residues. The CDR3 DNA is TGTGCCAGCAGCTTGGGTCTAGCGGGGGTCCTCTACACAGATACGCAGTATTTT. This encodes CASSLGLAGVLYTDTQYF.

The chain couples TRBV11-2 to TRBJ2-6, with TRBD1 identical over 9 bases. J lost 2 bases, V lost 4 bases, and 3 bases had no gene match. Germline lookup yields CDR1 SGHAT and CDR2 FQNNGV. The CDR3 is 16 residues long. CDR3 protein: CASSSGTGTGANVLTF. As DNA, the CDR3 is TGTGCCAGCAGCTCCGGGACAGGGACTGGGGCCAACGTCCTGACTTTC.

V gene TRBV10-3 combines with J gene TRBJ2-7, with D possibly TRBD2 on 6 matching bases. From germline, CDR1 is ENHRY and CDR2 SYGVKD. V shed 4 bases and J shed 5 bases, with 15 bases lying between them. The CDR3 has 14 residues. For the CDR3, the DNA is TGTGCCATCAGTGGGGCAGGAGGGGCCAACGAGCAGTACTTC. This gives the protein CAISGAGGANEQYF.

J is TRBJ2-7 and V is TRBV2; possibly TRBD1 for D (6 bases). The CDR3 sequence is 14 residues long. From germline, CDR1 is SNHLY and CDR2 FYNNEI. The V end lost 6 bases, the J end lost 2 bases, and 14 bases lay between the germline ends. CDR3 DNA: TGTGCCAGCAGAGTTCGGACAGTCACCTACGAGCAGTACTTC. It encodes CASRVRTVTYEQYF. The full variable domain, with the rest looked up from reference TRBV2 and TRBJ2-7, is EPEVTQTPSHQVTQMGQEVILRCVPISNHLYFYWYRQILGQKVEFLVSFYNNEISEKSEIFDDQFSVERPDGSNFTLKIRSTKLEDSAMYFCASRVRTVTYEQYFGPGTRLTVT.

This rearrangement joins TRBV9 to TRBJ1-1; unclear D gene. The germline gives CDR1 SGDLS, CDR2 YYNGEE. The germline V and J ends were trimmed by 4 bases and 3 bases, with 16 bases remaining between them. The CDR3 has 15 residues. In DNA, the CDR3 is TGTGCCAGCAGCCAACTCACGAAGGAGGACACTGAAGCTTTCTTT. This sequence encodes CASSQLTKEDTEAFF.

V usage is TRBV9 and J usage is TRBJ2-5; the match to TRBD2 covers 9 bases. This CDR3 has 17 residues. The ends lost 4 bases at V and 5 bases at J; junction bases unmatched: 15. Germline V gives CDR1 SGDLS, CDR2 YYNGEE. CDR3 nucleotide sequence: TGTGCCAGCAGCCCACGACTGCAGCGGGGGGTGGGGGAGACCCAGTACTTC. Translated, it gives CASSPRLQRGVGETQYF. The full variable domain, completed using reference TRBV9 and TRBJ2-5, is DSGVTQTPKHLITATGQRVTLRCSPRSGDLSVYWYQQSLDQGLQFLIQYYNGEERAKGNILERFSAQQFPDLHSELNLSSLELGDSALYFCASSPRLQRGVGETQYFGPGTRLLVL.

The genes are TRBV2 and TRBJ2-7; D is undetermined. CDR3 length: 13 residues. V was pared by 4 bases and J by 1 base, with 8 bases between. The germline CDR1 and CDR2 sequences are SNHLY and FYNNEI. The CDR3 region has the DNA TGTGCCAGCAGTGTTTTACAGTCCTACGAGCAGTACTTC. Translating gives CASSVLQSYEQYF.

This chain uses TRBV6-6 with TRBJ2-7; D is possibly TRBD1 (5 bases). The CDR3 is 13 amino acids. V was shortened by 0 bases and J by 6 bases, with 9 bases between the two germline ends. The germline V gene encodes CDR1 MNHNY and CDR2 SVGAGI (reference sequence). This CDR3 reads CASSYSTGVEQYF. Written as DNA, the CDR3 is TGTGCCAGCAGTTACTCCACAGGAGTCGAGCAGTACTTC.

J is TRBJ1-2 and V is TRBV6-1; D call uncertain. Per germline, CDR1 MNHNS and CDR2 SASEGT. Trimming took off 3 bases at V and 8 bases at J, with 13 bases between the two ends. This CDR3 is built from 13 residues. Written as DNA, the CDR3 is TGTGCCAGCAGTGATGGGCTGGGTTTAGGCTACACCTTC. The encoded protein is CASSDGLGLGYTF.

This chain uses TRBV2 with TRBJ2-5; TRBD1 matches at 11 bases. Near its end, the DNA agrees better with TRBJ2-7, so the J call may be wrong. In germline, CDR1 is SNHLY, CDR2 FYNNEI. This CDR3 has 14 amino acids. The CDR3 region is CASSRGQGAYEQYF. CDR3 coding DNA: TGTGCCAGCAGTAGAGGACAGGGGGCTTACGAGCAGTACTTC.